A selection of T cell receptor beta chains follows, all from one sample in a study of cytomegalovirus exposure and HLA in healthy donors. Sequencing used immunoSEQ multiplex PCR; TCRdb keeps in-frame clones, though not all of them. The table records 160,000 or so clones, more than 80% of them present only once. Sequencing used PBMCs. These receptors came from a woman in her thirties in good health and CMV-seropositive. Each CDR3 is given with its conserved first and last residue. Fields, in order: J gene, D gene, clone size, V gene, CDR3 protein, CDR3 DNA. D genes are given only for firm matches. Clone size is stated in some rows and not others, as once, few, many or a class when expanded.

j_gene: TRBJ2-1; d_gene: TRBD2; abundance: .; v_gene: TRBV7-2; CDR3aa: CASIFPAGGQGEQFF; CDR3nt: TGTGCCAGCATATTCCCGGCGGGGGGGCAGGGTGAGCAGTTCTTC
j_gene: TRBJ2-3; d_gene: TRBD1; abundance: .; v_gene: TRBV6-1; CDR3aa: CASSRNRGDTQYF; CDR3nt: TGTGCCAGCAGTAGAAACAGGGGAGATACGCAGTATTTT
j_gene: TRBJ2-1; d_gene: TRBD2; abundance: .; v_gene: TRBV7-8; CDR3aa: CAGSGGTTGEQFF; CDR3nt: TGTGCCGGAAGCGGGGGGACTACGGGTGAGCAGTTCTTC
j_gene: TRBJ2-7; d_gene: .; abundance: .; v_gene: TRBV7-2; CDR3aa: CASSLRQSSYEQYF; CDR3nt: TGTGCCAGCAGCTTACGACAGAGCTCCTACGAGCAGTACTTC
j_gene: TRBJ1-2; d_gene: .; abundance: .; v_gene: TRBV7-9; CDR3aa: CSVGELDGYTF; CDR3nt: TGTTCTGTGGGAGAGCTTGATGGCTACACCTTC
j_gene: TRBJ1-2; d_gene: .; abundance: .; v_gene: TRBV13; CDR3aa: CASSLGRQNYGYTF; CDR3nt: TGTGCCAGCAGCTTAGGCCGACAGAACTATGGCTACACCTTC
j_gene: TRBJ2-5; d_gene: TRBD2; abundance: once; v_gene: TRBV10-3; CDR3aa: CATSTGGETQYF; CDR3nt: TGTGCCACCTCCACGGGGGGAGAGACCCAGTACTTC
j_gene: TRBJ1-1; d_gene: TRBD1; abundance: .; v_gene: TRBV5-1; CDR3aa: CASSIRTGRNTEAFF; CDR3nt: TGCGCCAGCAGCATACGGACAGGGCGGAACACTGAAGCTTTCTTT
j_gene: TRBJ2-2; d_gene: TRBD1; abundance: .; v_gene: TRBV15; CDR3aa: CATSTDRGYTGELFF; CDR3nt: TGTGCCACCAGCACCGACAGGGGTTACACCGGGGAGCTGTTTTTT
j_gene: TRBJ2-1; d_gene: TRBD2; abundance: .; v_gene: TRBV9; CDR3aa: CASSVESRGGDDEQFF; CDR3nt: TGTGCCAGCAGCGTAGAGAGCCGGGGGGGGGACGATGAGCAGTTCTTC
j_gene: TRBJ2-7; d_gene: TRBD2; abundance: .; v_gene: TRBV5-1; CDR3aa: CASSLGAGETYEQYF; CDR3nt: TGCGCCAGCAGCTTGGGGGCGGGGGAAACCTACGAGCAGTACTTC
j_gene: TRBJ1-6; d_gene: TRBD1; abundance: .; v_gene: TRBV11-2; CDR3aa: CASSFGTESPLHF; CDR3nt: TGTGCCAGCAGCTTTGGGACAGAATCACCCCTCCACTTT
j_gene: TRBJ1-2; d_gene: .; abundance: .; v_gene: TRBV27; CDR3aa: CASSLSLNYGYTF; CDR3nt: TGTGCCAGCAGTTTATCCCTTAACTATGGCTACACCTTC
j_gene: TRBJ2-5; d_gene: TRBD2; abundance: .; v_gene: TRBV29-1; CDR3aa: CSVEEWRGAWETQYF; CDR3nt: TGCAGCGTTGAAGAATGGCGGGGGGCATGGGAGACCCAGTACTTC
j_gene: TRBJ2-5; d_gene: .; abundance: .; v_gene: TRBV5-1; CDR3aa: CASSLIRAQETQYF; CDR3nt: TGCGCCAGCAGCTTGATCAGGGCGCAAGAGACCCAGTACTTC
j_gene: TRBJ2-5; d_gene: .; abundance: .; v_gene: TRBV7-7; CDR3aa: CASSRGVQETQYF; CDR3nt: TGTGCCAGCAGCCGCGGGGTGCAAGAGACCCAGTACTTC
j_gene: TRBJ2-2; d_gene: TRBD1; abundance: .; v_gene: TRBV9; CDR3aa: CASSVGDRDPGELFF; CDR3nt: TGTGCCAGCAGCGTAGGGGACAGGGACCCCGGGGAGCTGTTTTTT
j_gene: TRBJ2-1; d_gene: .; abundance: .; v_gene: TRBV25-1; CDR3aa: CASSEAGAVNEQFF; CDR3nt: TGTGCCAGCAGTGAGGCGGGGGCTGTCAATGAGCAGTTCTTC
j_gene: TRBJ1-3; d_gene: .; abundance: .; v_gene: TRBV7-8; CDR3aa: CASSRGAGSGNTIYF; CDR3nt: TGTGCCAGCAGCCGGGGAGCGGGTTCTGGAAACACCATATATTTT
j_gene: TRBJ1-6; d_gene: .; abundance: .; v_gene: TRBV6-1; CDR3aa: CASSEAPGSPLHF; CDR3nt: TGTGCCAGCAGTGAGGCTCCAGGATCACCCCTCCACTTT
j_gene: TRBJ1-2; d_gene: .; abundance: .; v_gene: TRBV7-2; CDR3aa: CASSLGRSYGYTF; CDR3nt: TGTGCCAGCAGCTTAGGGCGGTCGTATGGCTACACCTTC
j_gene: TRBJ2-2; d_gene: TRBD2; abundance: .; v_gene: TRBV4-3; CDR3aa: CASTELAGDGGELFF; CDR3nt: TGCGCCAGCACCGAACTAGCGGGGGACGGCGGGGAGCTGTTTTTT
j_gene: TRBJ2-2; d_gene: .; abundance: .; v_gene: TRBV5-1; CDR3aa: CASSRWARVANTGELFF; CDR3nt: TGCGCCAGCAGCCGGTGGGCCAGGGTCGCGAACACCGGGGAGCTGTTTTTT
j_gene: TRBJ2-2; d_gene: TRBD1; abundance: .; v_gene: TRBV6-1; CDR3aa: CASSSDRGGGELFF; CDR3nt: TGTGCCAGCAGTAGCGACAGGGGTGGAGGGGAGCTGTTTTTT
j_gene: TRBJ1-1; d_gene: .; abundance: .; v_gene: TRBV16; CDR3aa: CASSQDSMNTEAFF; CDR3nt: TGTGCCAGCAGCCAAGACAGCATGAACACTGAAGCTTTCTTT
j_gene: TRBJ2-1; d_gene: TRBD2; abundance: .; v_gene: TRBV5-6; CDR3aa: CASSVWTSGVDNEQFF; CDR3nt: TGTGCCAGCAGCGTATGGACTAGCGGGGTTGACAATGAGCAGTTCTTC
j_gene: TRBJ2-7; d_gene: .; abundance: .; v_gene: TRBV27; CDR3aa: CASSLYIGGAYEQYF; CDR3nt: TGTGCCAGCAGTTTATACATAGGAGGAGCGTACGAGCAGTACTTC
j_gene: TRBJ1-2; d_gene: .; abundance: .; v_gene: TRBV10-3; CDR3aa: CAIGGARNYGYTF; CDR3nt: TGTGCCATCGGAGGAGCCAGGAACTATGGCTACACCTTC
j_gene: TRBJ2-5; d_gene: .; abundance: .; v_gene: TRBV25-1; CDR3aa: CASSERGWETQYF; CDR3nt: TGTGCCAGCAGTGAACGGGGGTGGGAGACCCAGTACTTC
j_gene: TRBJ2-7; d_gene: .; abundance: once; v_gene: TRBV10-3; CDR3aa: CAISAQVSYEQYF; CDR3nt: TGTGCCATCAGTGCACAAGTATCCTACGAGCAGTACTTC
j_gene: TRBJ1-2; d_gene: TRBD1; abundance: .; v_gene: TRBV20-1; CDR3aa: CMKRQGGYTF; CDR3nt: TGCATGAAGCGACAGGGAGGCTACACCTTC
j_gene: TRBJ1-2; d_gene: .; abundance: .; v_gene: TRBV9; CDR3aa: CASSVPSGLGGYTF; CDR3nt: TGTGCCAGCAGCGTCCCCTCGGGTTTGGGTGGCTACACCTTC
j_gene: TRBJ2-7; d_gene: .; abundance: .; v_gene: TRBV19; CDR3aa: CASSSGGWNEQYF; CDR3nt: TGTGCCAGTAGTAGTGGGGGCTGGAACGAGCAGTACTTC
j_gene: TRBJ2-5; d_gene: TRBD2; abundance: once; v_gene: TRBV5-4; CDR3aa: CASSGTSGGLRETQYF; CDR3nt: TGTGCCAGCAGCGGCACTAGCGGGGGGCTTAGGGAGACCCAGTACTTC
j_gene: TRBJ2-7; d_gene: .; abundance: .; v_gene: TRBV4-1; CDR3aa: CASRDPRKISYEQYF; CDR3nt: TGCGCCAGCCGAGATCCTAGAAAGATCTCCTACGAGCAGTACTTC